This T cell receptor beta chain was sequenced for a study of cytomegalovirus exposure and HLA in healthy donors. Across the whole study: Earlier results showed approximately 110 million unique TCR beta sequences derived from approximately 170 million T cells.

Germline values: CDR1 SNHLY, CDR2 FYNNEI. Trimming removed 6 bases from V and 7 bases from J, with 9 bases in between. This CDR3 spans 11 amino acids. Study observations and caveats: A later analysis, which compared TCR beta chains of equal frequency, found the HLA-associated ones more clonally expanded. With later analysis, a missense DCLRE1C variant became linked to TCR beta V- and J-gene trimming. It was assumed in the presence/absence analyses that sequencing depth was roughly uniform across donors.

This clone was observed a single time. Its specificity is not known. PCR employed 60 Vbeta and 13 Jbeta primers. TCRdb's table, derived via immunoSEQ multiplex PCR, lists solely in-frame clones and lacks some. The sample has about 130,000 clones, around three quarters seen once. Sequencing input: PBMCs. This receptor was identified in a female donor in good health and CMV-seronegative. This chain uses TRBV2 with TRBJ2-5; D unresolved. CDR3 nucleotide sequence: TGTGCCAGCAGCGCACCAGGGACCCAGTACTTC. Amino acids: CASSAPGTQYF.